In this sample, the clone carrying this T cell receptor (beta chain) turned up a few times. Its antigen remains unidentified. A much bigger clone sits one base away, suggesting this may be a read error. This entry is derived from a study of blood T cells in healthy people across ages. Points from the study as a whole: Lack of knowledge of donor CMV status possibly confounded expanded clonotype changes.

The germline CDR1 and CDR2 sequences are DFQATT and SNEGSKA (reference sequence). This CDR3 has 13 amino acids. Using a J-beta primer mix together with a sample-barcoded 5' primer, a second PCR was run for roughly 7 to 12 cycles. TCRdb independently ran MiXCR on the 5' RACE reads; one entry per CDR3 protein. The table shows approximately 1.5 million distinct CDR3 sequences, with 34% occurring only once. The V and J genes are TRBV20-1 and TRBJ2-6, with D unresolved. The receptor comes from a woman in her 30s in good health. Sequencing input: blood. Here the CDR3 DNA reads TGCAGTGCTGCAAACCCTGGGACCAACGTCCTGACTTTC. Translating gives CSAANPGTNVLTF.